This TCR beta chain came from a study of T cell repertoires in cytomegalovirus infection. TCRdb ran MiXCR on the reads and lists one entry per CDR3 protein. Seen here are fewer than 550,000 distinct CDR3 sequences, more than 20% observed once, and the top ten hold about 13%. Germline CDR1 SQVTM, CDR2 ANQGSEA. The CDR3 extends over 15 amino acids. Trimming took 3 bases from V and 1 from J, leaving 12 bases between them. Study results and limitations: Public TCR beta family frequency separated CMV-and-HLA carriers, including in an independent cohort. What dominated the ex vivo response were HLA-C-restricted CMV-specific TCR beta clonotypes.

As regards this clonotype: Its antigen remains unidentified.

The clonotype comes from a human donor in good health (CMV status not recorded). Some clones in this sample may be carry-over from other donors' samples. The rearrangement uses TRBV29-1 and TRBJ2-2, with D perhaps assigned TRBD1 or TRBD2 (5 bases each). The sequencing sample was made of PBMCs. The CDR3 region is CSVDGANRNTGELFF. Written as DNA, the CDR3 is TGCAGCGTTGACGGGGCCAACAGGAACACCGGGGAGCTGTTTTTT.